This T cell receptor beta chain comes out of a study of shared clonotypes between healthy human individuals. V shed 5 bases, J shed 10 bases, and the junction held 9 bases outside the gene matches. The CDR3 has 15 residues. Germline CDR1 is MNHEY and CDR2 is SVGAGI. On this clone itself: What it binds is not known.

CD45RO-negative CD8 cells positively selected for CCR7 made up the naive population, which excluded terminally differentiated effector memory CD45RA+ cells. General study results and limits: An effect of sequencing depth on clonotype sharing among donors was expected. In general, naive subsets displayed greater estimated richness than memory subsets did. The study sampled only blood, and tissue repertoires likely differ.

Generated by immunoSEQ multiplex PCR, the TCRdb table keeps only in-frame clones and is missing some. The table lists about 580,000 clones, roughly 98% of them singletons. The chain uses TRBV6-5 and TRBJ2-1; 12 bases are a match to TRBD2. The sequence was collected from a man aged 25 to 40 in good health. The sample consisted of naive CD8+ T cells sorted from blood. The chain's CDR3 is CASSPLGLAGQEQFF. CDR3 nucleotide sequence: TGTGCCAGCAGTCCTTTGGGACTAGCGGGTCAGGAGCAGTTCTTC.